Listed below are T cell receptor beta chains from one sample, sequenced in a study of shared clonotypes between healthy human individuals. Profiled with immunoSEQ multiplex PCR; TCRdb holds only in-frame clones, not every one. The sample carries over a million clones, about 80% recorded once. The specimen was memory CD4+ T cells from PBMCs. These receptors originate from a man aged 18 to 30 in good health. Some clones in this sample may be carry-over from other donors' samples. CDR3s leave out the opening cysteine and the closing phenylalanine or tryptophan. Fields, in order: V gene, J gene, CDR3 protein.

TRBV4-2	TRBJ2-2	ASSKGPSGRVDSGELF
TRBV20-1	TRBJ1-1	SAPRTVEAF
TRBV10-3	TRBJ1-3	AISESLGWGNTIY
TRBV5-4	TRBJ2-7	ASSFQGAYEQY
TRBV11-3	TRBJ2-1	ASSLSGTREGYNEQF
TRBV6-1	TRBJ2-2	ASSGLATGELF
TRBV7-2	TRBJ2-2	ASSYGTGNPGELF
TRBV28	TRBJ1-5	ASSLVRDQGAIGHQPQH
TRBV18	TRBJ2-7	ASSPDWPYEQY
TRBV27	TRBJ1-5	ASSLRRDQPQH
TRBV12-5	TRBJ2-1	ASGREAWDEQF
TRBV4-2	TRBJ2-2	ASSPPGQGDRELF
TRBV28	TRBJ2-3	ASSTLDRGKDTQY
TRBV5-1	TRBJ2-1	ASSLGWGTAHNEQF
TRBV10-3	TRBJ2-3	AIWTGPPDTQY
TRBV7-3	TRBJ1-1	ASSSLKNTEAF
TRBV9	TRBJ2-1	ASSERGSYNEQF
TRBV28	TRBJ2-7	ASGGSPSEQY
TRBV30	TRBJ1-1	AWGPGRLAF
TRBV19	TRBJ2-7	ASNPAAGINEQY
TRBV9	TRBJ2-7	ASSVGSASSYEQY
TRBV29-1	TRBJ2-3	SVFRATDTQY
TRBV28	TRBJ1-1	ASVRGGAVFEAF
TRBV19	TRBJ1-1	ASSIRGPGTEAF